A single TCR beta chain is shown here with its context. Original processing notes: Estimation of nucleated cell counts relied on the amplification of reference gene primers. Assay: immunoSEQ multiplex PCR; the TCRdb copy retains only in-frame clones and omits some. The DNA was the basis for D and trimming; V, J and clone size are from that table. In the table there are some 22,000 clones, over 80% of which are singletons. From germline, CDR1 is SGHRS and CDR2 YFSETQ. V was pared by 4 bases and J by 5 bases, with 7 bases of the junction left unmatched. The CDR3 is 14 residues long. This sample is part of a study of blood T cell repertoires in COVID-19. Study overall: There were acute and convalescent COVID-19 samples, and they came from the United States, Italy and Spain. T cells, B-cell-depleted T cells, or PBMCs provided the cDNA or gDNA that served as material.

V and J are TRBV5-1 and TRBJ2-7; 9 positions match TRBD1. Sequencing input: peripheral blood. The sequence was collected from an elderly man with active or convalescent COVID-19. CDR3 sequence: CASSRGQGTDEQYF. CDR3 DNA sequence: TGCGCCAGCAGCAGGGGACAGGGTACCGACGAGCAGTACTTC.